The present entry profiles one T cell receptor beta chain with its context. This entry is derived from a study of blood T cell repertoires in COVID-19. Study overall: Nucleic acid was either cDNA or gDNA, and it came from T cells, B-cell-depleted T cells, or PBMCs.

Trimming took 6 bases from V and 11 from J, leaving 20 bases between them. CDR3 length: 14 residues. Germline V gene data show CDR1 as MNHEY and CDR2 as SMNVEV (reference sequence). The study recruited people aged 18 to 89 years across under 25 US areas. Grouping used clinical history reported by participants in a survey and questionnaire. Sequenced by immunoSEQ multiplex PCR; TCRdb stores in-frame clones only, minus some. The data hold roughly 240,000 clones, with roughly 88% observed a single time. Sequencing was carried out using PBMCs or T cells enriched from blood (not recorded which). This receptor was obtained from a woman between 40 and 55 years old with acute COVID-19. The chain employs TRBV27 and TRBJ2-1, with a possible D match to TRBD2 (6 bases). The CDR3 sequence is CASRPLGGALKQFF. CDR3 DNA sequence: TGTGCCAGCAGACCTCTGGGGGGAGCGCTTAAGCAGTTCTTC.